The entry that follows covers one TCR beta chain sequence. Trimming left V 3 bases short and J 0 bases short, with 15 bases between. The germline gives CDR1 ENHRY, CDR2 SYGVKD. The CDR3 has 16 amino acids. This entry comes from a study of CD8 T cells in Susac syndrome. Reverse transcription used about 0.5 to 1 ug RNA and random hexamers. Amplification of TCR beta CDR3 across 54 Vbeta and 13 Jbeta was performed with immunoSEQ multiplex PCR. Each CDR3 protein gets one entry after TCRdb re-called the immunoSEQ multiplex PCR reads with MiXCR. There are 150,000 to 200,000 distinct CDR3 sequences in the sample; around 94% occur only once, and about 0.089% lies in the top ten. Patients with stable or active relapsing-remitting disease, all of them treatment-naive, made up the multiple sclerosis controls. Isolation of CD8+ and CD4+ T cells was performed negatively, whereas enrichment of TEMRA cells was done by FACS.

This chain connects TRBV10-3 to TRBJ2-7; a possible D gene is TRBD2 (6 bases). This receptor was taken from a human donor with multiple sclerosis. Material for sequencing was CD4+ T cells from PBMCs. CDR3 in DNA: TGTGCCATCAGTGATTGGGGGATGCGGGACTCCTACGAGCAGTACTTC. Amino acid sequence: CAISDWGMRDSYEQYF.